The source of this T cell receptor (beta chain) is a study of CD8 T cells in ankylosing spondylitis (dated by TCRdb to 2017 to 2019). For the wider study: The study set out to find disease-linked TCR variants by profiling T cell receptor beta repertoires in ankylosing spondylitis patients and healthy donors. The full study cohort was made up of about two dozen ankylosing spondylitis patients and around 100 healthy donors. Peripheral blood samples were taken, and synovial fluid was additionally collected from ankylosing spondylitis patients. Summary of the overall study and its limitations: A TCR beta motif of several highly homologous amino acid variants appeared characteristic of blood from ankylosing spondylitis patients. Some motif variants had previously been reported in the synovial fluid and blood of reactive arthritis patients, which suggests shared mechanisms of disease initiation. The disease-linked clones had a CD8+ phenotype and were found at relatively low frequencies in peripheral blood. Significant enrichment of the disease-linked clones was reported in matched synovial fluid samples from ankylosing spondylitis patients.

The sequencer was an Illumina HiSeq 2500. Quantitative 5'-RACE with molecular barcodes was used to prepare TCR beta libraries. As for how the authors treated the data: A new computational method, built on a probabilistic model of VDJ rearrangement, was used to identify disease-linked TCR variants. TCRdb passed the public sequencing reads through fastp at Q25 and MiXCR, retaining productive beta sequences. Each CDR3 protein gets just one entry, which takes the most common genes and DNA from the rows behind it. These V and J calls derive from TCRdb rather than the authors' analysis. This sample comprises some 40,000 distinct CDR3 sequences, 3% of them detected only once. The ten largest clones represent 2.5% to 3% of the sample. This clonotype was found many times. Its antigen target is currently unknown. There are no base qualities to consult, and no much larger clone falls within one base. The sequence was collected from a male donor with ankylosing spondylitis or in good health (not recorded which). Sequenced sample: blood, either unsorted or a sorted T cell fraction (not recorded which).

The nucleotide sequence reads as follows: TGTGCCAGCAGCGTAGCTAGCGGGGTGTACAATGAGCAGTTCTTC. Its amino acids are CASSVASGVYNEQFF. The chain was built from TRBV9 and TRBJ2-1; 9 bases in between match TRBD2. The CDR3 has 15 amino acids, counting the end cysteine and phenylalanine. Of all the DNA, just the CDR3 is kept, 45 bases in frame from base 1. The germline V and J ends show losses of 0 bases and 4 bases respectively, and no gene match explains 2 bases of the junction. The germline V gene provides CDR1 SGDLS and CDR2 YYNGEE.